This TCR beta chain was profiled in a study of blood T cells in healthy people across ages. Study observations and caveats: When set beside aged donors, long-lived donors presented more naive CD4+ cells and higher diversity.

The sample holds many counts of this clonotype. Its specificity is unknown. Using a J-beta primer mix together with a sample-barcoded 5' primer, a second PCR was run for roughly 7 to 11 cycles. Each cDNA was tagged by a template-switch adaptor containing 12 random nucleotides. TCRdb reprocessed the 5' RACE reads via MiXCR and lists one record per CDR3 protein. In the table there are 710,000 or so distinct CDR3 sequences, roughly 30% of which are singletons. The donors, aged roughly 6 to 100, were healthy Caucasians from Russia. Isolating PBMCs gave at least 6.5 million of these cells per sample. Deletions cut 0 bases from V and 7 bases from J, with 13 bases between. CDR3 length equals 15 residues. CDR1 is LGHNA, CDR2 YSLEER, per germline.

Sequencing was done on a sample of blood. The receptor's source is an elderly woman in good health. The rearrangement joins TRBV4-3 to TRBJ2-1, with D perhaps TRBD2 (5 bases). The CDR3 bases are TGCGCCAGCAGCCAAGATATTCTAGCAGTAAATGAGCAGTTCTTC. Amino acids: CASSQDILAVNEQFF.